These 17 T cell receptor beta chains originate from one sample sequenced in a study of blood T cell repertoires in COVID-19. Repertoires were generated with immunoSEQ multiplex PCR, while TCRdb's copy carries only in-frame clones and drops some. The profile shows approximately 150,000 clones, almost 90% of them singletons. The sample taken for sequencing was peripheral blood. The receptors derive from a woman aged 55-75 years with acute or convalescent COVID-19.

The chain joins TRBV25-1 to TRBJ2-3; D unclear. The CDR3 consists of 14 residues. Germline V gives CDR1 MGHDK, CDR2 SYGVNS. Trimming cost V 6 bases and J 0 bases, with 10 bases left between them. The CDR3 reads CASSPSGSTDTQYF. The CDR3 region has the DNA TGTGCCAGCAGCCCTTCAGGAAGCACAGATACGCAGTATTTT.

DNA for the CDR3: TGTGCCTGGAGTAGACAGGGGCCCTACGAGCAGTACTTC. This gives the protein CAWSRQGPYEQYF. The chain couples TRBV30 to TRBJ2-7; 8 bases agree with TRBD1. Germline V gene data show CDR1 as GTSNPN and CDR2 as SVGIG (reference sequence). J gave up 2 bases and V 2 bases, and 2 bases lay outside the gene matches. The CDR3 consists of 13 residues.

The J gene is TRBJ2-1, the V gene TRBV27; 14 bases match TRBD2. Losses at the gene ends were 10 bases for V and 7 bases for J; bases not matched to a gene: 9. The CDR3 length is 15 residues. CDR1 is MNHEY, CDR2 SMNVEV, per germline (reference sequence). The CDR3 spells CATMTSGGARNEQFF. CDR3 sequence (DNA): TGTGCCACCATGACTAGCGGGGGGGCAAGAAATGAGCAGTTCTTC.

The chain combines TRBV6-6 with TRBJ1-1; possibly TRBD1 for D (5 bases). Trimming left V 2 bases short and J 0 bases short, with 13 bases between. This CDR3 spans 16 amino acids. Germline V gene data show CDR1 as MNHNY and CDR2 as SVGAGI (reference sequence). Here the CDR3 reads CASSYPRQQVNTEAFF. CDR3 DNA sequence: TGTGCCAGCAGTTACCCCCGACAGCAGGTGAACACTGAAGCTTTCTTT.

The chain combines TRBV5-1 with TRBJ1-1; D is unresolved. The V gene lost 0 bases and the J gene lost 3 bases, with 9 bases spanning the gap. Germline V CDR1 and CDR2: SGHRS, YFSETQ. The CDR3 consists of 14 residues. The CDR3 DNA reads TGCGCCAGCAGCTTGGGGTGGGGAGACACTGAAGCTTTCTTT. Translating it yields CASSLGWGDTEAFF.

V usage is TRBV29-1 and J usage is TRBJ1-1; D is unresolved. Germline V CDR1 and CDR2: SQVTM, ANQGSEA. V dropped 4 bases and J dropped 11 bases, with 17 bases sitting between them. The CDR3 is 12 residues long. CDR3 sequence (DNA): TGCAGCGTTGTCGGTAAAGGTTTCGGGGCTTTCTTT. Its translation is CSVVGKGFGAFF.

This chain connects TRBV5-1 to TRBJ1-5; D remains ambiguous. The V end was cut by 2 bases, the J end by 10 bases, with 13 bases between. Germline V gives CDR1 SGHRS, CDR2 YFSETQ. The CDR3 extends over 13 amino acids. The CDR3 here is CASSFDREGPQHF. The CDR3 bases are TGCGCCAGCAGCTTTGACCGGGAGGGCCCCCAGCATTTT.

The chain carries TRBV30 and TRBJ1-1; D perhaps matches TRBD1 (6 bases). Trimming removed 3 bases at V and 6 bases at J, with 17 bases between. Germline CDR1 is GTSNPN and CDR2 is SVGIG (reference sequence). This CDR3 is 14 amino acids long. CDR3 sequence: CAWSARGGPAEAFF. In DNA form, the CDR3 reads TGTGCCTGGAGCGCCCGGGGGGGCCCCGCTGAAGCTTTCTTT.

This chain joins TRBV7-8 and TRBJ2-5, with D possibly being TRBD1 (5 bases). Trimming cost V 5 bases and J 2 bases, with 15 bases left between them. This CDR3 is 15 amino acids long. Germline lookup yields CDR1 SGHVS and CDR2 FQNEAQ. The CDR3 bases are TGTGCCAGCAGCAACAGGCGAGACAGTCAAGAGACCCAGTACTTC. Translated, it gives CASSNRRDSQETQYF.

The CDR3 region has the DNA TGCGCCAGCAGCCCTCGACAGGGGGCAAGAAGCGGCTATGGCTACACCTTC. This sequence encodes CASSPRQGARSGYGYTF. This chain connects TRBV5-1 to TRBJ1-2, with 10 bases matching TRBD1. Germline V gene sequence: CDR1 SGHRS, CDR2 YFSETQ. This CDR3 spans 17 amino acids. The J segment lost 4 bases and the V segment lost 4 bases, leaving 13 bases of the junction unmatched.

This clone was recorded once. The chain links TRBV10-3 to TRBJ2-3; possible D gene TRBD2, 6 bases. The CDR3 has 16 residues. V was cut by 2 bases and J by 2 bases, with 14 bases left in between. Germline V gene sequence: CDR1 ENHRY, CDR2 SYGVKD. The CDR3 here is CAISEPGTPDTDTQYF. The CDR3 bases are TGTGCCATCAGTGAGCCGGGGACTCCGGACACAGATACGCAGTATTTT.

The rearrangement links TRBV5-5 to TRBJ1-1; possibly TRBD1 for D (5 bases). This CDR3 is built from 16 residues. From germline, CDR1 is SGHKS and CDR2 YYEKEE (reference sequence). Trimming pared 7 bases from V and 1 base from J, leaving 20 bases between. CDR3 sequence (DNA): TGTGCCAGCGGCCCGGGACTGGCGGGGCAGAACACTGAAGCTTTCTTT. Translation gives CASGPGLAGQNTEAFF.

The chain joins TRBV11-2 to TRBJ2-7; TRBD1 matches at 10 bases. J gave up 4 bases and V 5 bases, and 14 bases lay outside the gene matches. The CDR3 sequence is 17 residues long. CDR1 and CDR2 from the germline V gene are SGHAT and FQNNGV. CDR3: CASSIFGPGQGWYEQYF. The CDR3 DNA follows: TGTGCCAGCAGCATATTTGGCCCGGGACAGGGGTGGTACGAGCAGTACTTC.

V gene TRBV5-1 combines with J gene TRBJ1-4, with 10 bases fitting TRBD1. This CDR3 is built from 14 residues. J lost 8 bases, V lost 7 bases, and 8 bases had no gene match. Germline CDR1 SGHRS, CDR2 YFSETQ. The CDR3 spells CASAVGTGDEKLFF. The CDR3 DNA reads TGCGCCAGCGCGGTCGGGACAGGGGACGAAAAACTGTTTTTT.

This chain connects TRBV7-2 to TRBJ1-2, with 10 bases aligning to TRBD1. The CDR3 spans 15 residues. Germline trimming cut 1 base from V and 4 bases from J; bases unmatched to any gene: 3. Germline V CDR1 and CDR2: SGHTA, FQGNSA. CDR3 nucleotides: TGTGCCAGCAGCTTAGAGGGACAGGGGCCCTATGGCTACACCTTC. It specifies CASSLEGQGPYGYTF.

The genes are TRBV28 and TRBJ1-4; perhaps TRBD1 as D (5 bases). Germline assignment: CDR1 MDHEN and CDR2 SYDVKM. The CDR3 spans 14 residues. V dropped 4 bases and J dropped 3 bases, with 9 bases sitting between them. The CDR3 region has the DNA TGTGCCAGCAGTTCAGGGACTTCTAATGAAAAACTGTTTTTT. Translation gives CASSSGTSNEKLFF.

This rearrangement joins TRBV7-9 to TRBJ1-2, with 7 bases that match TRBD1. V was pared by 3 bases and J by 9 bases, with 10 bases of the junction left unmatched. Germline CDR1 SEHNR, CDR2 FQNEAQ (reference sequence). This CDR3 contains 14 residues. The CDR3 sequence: CASSFNPTGTRYTF. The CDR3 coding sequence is TGTGCCAGCAGCTTTAACCCGACAGGGACCCGCTACACCTTC.